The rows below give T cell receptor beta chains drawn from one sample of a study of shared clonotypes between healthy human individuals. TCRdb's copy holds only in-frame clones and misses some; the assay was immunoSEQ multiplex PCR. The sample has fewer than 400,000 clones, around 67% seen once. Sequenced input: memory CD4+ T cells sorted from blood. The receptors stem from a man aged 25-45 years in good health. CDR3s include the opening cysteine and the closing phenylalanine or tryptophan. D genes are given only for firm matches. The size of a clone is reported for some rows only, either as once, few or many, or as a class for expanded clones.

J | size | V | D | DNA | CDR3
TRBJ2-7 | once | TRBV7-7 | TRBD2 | TGTGCTAGCAGCACGGGACTATCCCCCCACGAGCAGTACTTC | CASSTGLSPHEQYF
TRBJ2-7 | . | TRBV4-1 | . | TGCGCCAGCAGCCAAGATTTTGGACTCTTCGGCTACGAGCAGTACTTC | CASSQDFGLFGYEQYF
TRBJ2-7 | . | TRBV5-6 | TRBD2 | TGTGCCAGCAGCTTGGGCGGTAGCGGGAGCTCCTACGAGCAGTACTTC | CASSLGGSGSSYEQYF
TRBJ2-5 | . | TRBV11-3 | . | TGTGCCAGCAGCTTAGCTTCCGACAGCCAAGAGACCCAGTACTTC | CASSLASDSQETQYF
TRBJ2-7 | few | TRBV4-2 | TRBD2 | TGTGCCAGCAGCCGCAGACTAGCGGGAGAATACGAGCAGTACTTC | CASSRRLAGEYEQYF
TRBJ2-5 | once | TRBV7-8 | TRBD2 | TGTGCCAGCAGCCTTCCTAGAAGACTAGCGGCCCAAGAGACCCAGTACTTC | CASSLPRRLAAQETQYF
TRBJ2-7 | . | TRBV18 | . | TGTGCCAGCTCACCACTCGACAAATCGATCTACGAGCAGTACTTC | CASSPLDKSIYEQYF
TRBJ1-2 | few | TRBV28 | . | TGTGCCAGCACCGAGGCAGGGACGAGCTACTATGGCTACACCTTC | CASTEAGTSYYGYTF
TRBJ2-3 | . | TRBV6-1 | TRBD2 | TGTGCCAGCAGCGAACCAAAAGGGACTAGCGGATATCGCACAGATACGCAGTATTTT | CASSEPKGTSGYRTDTQYF
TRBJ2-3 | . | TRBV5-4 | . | TGTGCCAGCAGGCGAGGGACAGATACGCAGTATTTT | CASRRGTDTQYF
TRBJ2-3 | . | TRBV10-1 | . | TGCGCCAGCAGTGACTCGGCAGATACGCAGTATTTT | CASSDSADTQYF
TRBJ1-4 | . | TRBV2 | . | TGTGCCAGCAGAAACGGACACACTTTGTTTTTT | CASRNGHTLFF
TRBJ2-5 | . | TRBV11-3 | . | TGTGCCAGCAGCTCAAGCAAGAAGAACCCACAGGGTCGGGAGACCCAGTACTTC | CASSSSKKNPQGRETQYF
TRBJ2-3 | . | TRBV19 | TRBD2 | TGTGCCAGTAGTATGTGGGAGGGTCGGGATACGCAGTATTTT | CASSMWEGRDTQYF
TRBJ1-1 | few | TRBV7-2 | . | TGTGCCAGCAGCCGGACAGAAACTGAAGCTTTCTTT | CASSRTETEAFF
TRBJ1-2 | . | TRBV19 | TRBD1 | TGTGCCAGTAGTATTGGGGACAGGGGCTACACCTTC | CASSIGDRGYTF
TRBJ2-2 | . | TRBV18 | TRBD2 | TGTGCCAGCTCATCGTTGGGACTAGCCAACACCGGGGAGCTGTTTTTT | CASSSLGLANTGELFF
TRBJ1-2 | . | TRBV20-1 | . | TGCAGTGCTAGGAACTATGGCTACACCTTC | CSARNYGYTF
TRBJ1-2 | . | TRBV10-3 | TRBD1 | TGTGCCATCAGCCAAGGGGGCAACCGGGTTTCCGGCTACACCTTC | CAISQGGNRVSGYTF
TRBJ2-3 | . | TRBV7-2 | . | TGTGCCAGCAGCTTAGAAAGGACTAGCACAGATACGCAGTATTTT | CASSLERTSTDTQYF
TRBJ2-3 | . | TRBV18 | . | TGTGCCAGCTCACCCCTAATCGGTTCGGATACGCAGTATTTT | CASSPLIGSDTQYF
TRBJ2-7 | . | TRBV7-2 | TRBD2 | TGTGCCAGCAGCTTTTGGGGAGGGAGCTCCTACGAGCAGTACTTC | CASSFWGGSSYEQYF
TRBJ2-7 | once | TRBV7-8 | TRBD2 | TGTGCCAGCAGCTTAACTAGCGGGAGCTCCTACGAGCAGTACTTC | CASSLTSGSSYEQYF
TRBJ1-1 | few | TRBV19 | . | TGTGCCAGTAGTATGGTAGGTCTCAAGAACACTGAAGCTTTCTTT | CASSMVGLKNTEAFF
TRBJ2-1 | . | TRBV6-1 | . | TGTGCCAGCCGGTATAACGGGGGCTACAATGAGCAGTTCTTC | CASRYNGGYNEQFF
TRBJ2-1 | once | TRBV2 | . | TGTGCCAGCAGCAATAGCTGGCGGGGCTCCTACAATGAGCAGTTCTTC | CASSNSWRGSYNEQFF
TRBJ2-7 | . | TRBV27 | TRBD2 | TGTGCCAGCCGCAGCGGGAGGGGTTACGAGCAGTACTTC | CASRSGRGYEQYF